This T cell receptor beta chain stems from a study of blood T cells in healthy people across ages. Study details: The capture of about one barcoded beta molecule per two T cells was achieved by template switching.

In the case of this clonotype: The target antigen is unknown.

The total RNA that was extracted per sample amounted to at least 5.5 micrograms. Germline loops: CDR1 MNHEY, CDR2 SVGEGT. V lost 0 bases to trimming and J lost 1 base, with 18 bases between them. This CDR3 contains 19 residues. Whole-study results and caveats: Fewer expanded clones and more diversity marked long-lived versus aged donors. PBMCs that were unsorted prevented a conclusive naive versus antigen-experienced comparison.

Together with a sample-barcoded 5' primer, a J-beta primer mix was included in a second PCR lasting about 7 to 11 cycles. TCRdb redid the calling of the 5' RACE reads with MiXCR, one entry per CDR3 protein. The sample has 1.4 million or so distinct CDR3 sequences; approximately 39% are singletons. The sample consisted of blood. This TCR came from a woman under 30 in good health. The chain joins TRBV6-2 or TRBV6-3 to TRBJ2-2; weak D call: TRBD1 (6 bases). CDR3 bases: TGTGCCAGCAGTTACTCACTCAGGGGAGCTTCCGTGAACACCGGGGAGCTGTTTTTT. Translating gives CASSYSLRGASVNTGELFF.